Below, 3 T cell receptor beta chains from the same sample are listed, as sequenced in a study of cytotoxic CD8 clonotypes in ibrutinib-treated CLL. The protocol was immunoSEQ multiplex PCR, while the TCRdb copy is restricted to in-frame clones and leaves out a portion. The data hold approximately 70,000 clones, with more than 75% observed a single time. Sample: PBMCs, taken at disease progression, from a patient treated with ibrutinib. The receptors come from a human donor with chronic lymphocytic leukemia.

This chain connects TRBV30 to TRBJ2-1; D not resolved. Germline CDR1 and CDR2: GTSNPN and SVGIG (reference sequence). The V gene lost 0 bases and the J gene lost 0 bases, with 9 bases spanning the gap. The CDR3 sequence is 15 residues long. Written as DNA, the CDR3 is TGTGCCTGGAGTGTATTCCCTAGCTCCTACAATGAGCAGTTCTTC. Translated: CAWSVFPSSYNEQFF.

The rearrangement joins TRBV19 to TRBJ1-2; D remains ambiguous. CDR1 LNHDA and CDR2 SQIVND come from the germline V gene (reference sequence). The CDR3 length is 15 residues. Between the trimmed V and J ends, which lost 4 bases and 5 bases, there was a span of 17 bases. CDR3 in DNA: TGTGCCAGTAGTAGGGGAACTCAACCTATTTATGGCTACACCTTC. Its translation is CASSRGTQPIYGYTF.

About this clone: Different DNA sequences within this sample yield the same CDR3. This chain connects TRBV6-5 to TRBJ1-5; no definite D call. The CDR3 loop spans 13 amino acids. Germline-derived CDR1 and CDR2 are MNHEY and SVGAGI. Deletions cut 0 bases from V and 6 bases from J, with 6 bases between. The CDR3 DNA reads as TGTGCCAGCAGTTACTCGAGTGGTCAGCCCCAGCATTTT. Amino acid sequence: CASSYSSGQPQHF.